The 3 T cell receptor beta chains in this list originate from one sample, sequenced in a study of T cells in Graves' hyperthyroidism and ophthalmopathy. The TCR beta CDR3 regions underwent amplification using RNA transcripts as the source. When the TCR CDR3 underwent first-round RT-PCR, the HTBI primer set was used. TCRdb reprocessed the multiplex PCR reads via MiXCR and lists one record per CDR3 protein. The data hold fewer than 650,000 distinct CDR3 sequences, with about 46% observed a single time. The sequencing sample was made of peripheral blood or thyroid tissue (not recorded which). The receptor set was obtained from an adult woman with Graves' disease, either hyperthyroidism or ophthalmopathy (not recorded which).

The chain recombines TRBV6-2 or TRBV6-3 with TRBJ2-2; maybe TRBD2 (8 bases). Germline V gene lookup returns CDR1 MNHEY and CDR2 SVGEGT. CDR3 length: 15 residues. Trimming took off 5 bases at V and 5 bases at J, with 15 bases between the two ends. The CDR3 region is CASSGGQRETGELFF. In DNA, the CDR3 is TGTGCCAGCAGTGGGGGACAGCGGGAGACCGGGGAGCTGTTTTTT.

The V call is TRBV10-3, the J call TRBJ1-1; no firm D call. Trimming stripped 10 bases from V and 0 bases from J, with 18 bases between. CDR1 and CDR2 from the germline V gene are ENHRY and SYGVKD. The CDR3 contains 15 residues. This chain's CDR3 is CATRAGTGLNTEAFF. The CDR3 nucleotides read TGTGCCACTAGGGCTGGCACGGGATTGAACACTGAAGCTTTCTTT.

In its sample, this clonotype was seen many times. The chain is built from TRBV10-3 and TRBJ1-1; perhaps TRBD1 as D (6 bases). V was cut by 0 bases and J by 3 bases, with 14 bases left in between. Germline CDR1 reads ENHRY; CDR2 reads SYGVKD. There are 16 residues in the CDR3. CDR3 protein: CAISESGQGRDTEAFF. The CDR3 nucleotides read TGTGCCATCAGTGAGTCGGGTCAGGGGAGGGACACTGAAGCTTTCTTT.